This TCR beta chain was sequenced during a study of glioma-infiltrating T cells after dendritic cell vaccination. Across the whole study: Autologous tumor lysate was loaded overnight onto monocyte-derived dendritic cells grown less than 8 days with IL-4 and GM-CSF. Whole-study findings and limits: The cohort had few patients with full blood and tumor sets.

Input was around 1.9 ug genomic DNA, or all available if less. TCRdb keeps only in-frame clones here, not all; method: immunoSEQ multiplex PCR. The sample lists about 24,000 clones; about nine tenths were seen once. Germline CDR1 is KGHSH and CDR2 is LQKENI. With 6 bases clipped from V and 4 bases from J, the junction kept 2 bases outside the gene matches. The CDR3 totals 13 residues. The time point was: after dendritic cell vaccination, including at tumor progression/relapse. Isocitrate dehydrogenase mutation was absent in all glioblastoma patients. Worth noting for this clone: What it binds is unknown.

The genes are TRBV18 and TRBJ2-1; 8 bases match TRBD2. The sequence was obtained from a human donor with glioblastoma. This specimen consisted of blood, obtained after dendritic cell vaccination. The CDR3: CASSPGGYNEQFF. CDR3 DNA sequence: TGTGCCAGCTCTCCGGGAGGGTACAATGAGCAGTTCTTC.